Detailed here is one T cell receptor beta chain. Its specificity is not known. This CDR3 has 15 residues. The J segment lost 5 bases and the V segment lost 4 bases, leaving 3 bases of the junction unmatched. These data are taken from a study of naive and memory T cell subsets. Both TRBC1 and TRBC2 were covered by a beta constant-region primer of two equimolar oligonucleotides. Four rounds of PCR amplified the ligated cDNA using nested alpha and beta constant-region primers plus SP2. A single record per CDR3 protein comes from TCRdb applying MiXCR to the UMI-ligation and nested PCR reads. The sample yields over 65,000 distinct CDR3 sequences, about 9.9% seen once. After the first PCR, alpha and beta chain libraries were processed separately. Overall study results and limits: No ground truth validated the naive and memory repertoire findings.

The sequenced material came from naive CD8+ T cells from blood. This receptor was identified in a human donor in good health. The chain links TRBV12-3 or TRBV12-4 to TRBJ2-1, with 12 positions matching TRBD2. The CDR3 protein is CASSSGLAGHNEQFF. The CDR3, as DNA: TGTGCCAGCAGTTCCGGACTAGCGGGACACAATGAGCAGTTCTTC.